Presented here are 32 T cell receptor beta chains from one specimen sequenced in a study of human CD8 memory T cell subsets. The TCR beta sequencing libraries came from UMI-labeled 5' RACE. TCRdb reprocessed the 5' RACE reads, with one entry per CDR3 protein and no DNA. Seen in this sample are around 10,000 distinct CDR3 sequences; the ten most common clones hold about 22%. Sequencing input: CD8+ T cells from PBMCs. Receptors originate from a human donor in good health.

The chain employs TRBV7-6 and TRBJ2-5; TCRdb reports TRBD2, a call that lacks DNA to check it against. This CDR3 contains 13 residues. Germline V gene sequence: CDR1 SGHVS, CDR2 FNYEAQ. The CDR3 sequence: CASRTLLEETQYF.

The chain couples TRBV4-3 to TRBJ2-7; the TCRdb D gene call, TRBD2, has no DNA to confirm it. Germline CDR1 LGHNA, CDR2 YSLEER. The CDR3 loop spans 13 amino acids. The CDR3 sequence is CASSQEDGREQYF.

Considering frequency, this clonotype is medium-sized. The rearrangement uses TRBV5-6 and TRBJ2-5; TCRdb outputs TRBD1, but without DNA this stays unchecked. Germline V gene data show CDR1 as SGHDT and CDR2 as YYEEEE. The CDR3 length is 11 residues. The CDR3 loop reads CEDDRQETQYF.

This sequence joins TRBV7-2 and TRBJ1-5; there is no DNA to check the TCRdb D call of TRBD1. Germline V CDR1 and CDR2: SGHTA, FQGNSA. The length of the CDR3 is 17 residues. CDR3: CASSPGTGGGSNQPQHF.

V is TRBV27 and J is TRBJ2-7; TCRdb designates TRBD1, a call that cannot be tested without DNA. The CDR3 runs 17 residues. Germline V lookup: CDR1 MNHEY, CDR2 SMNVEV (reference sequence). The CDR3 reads CASSPLMGQGVSYEQYF.

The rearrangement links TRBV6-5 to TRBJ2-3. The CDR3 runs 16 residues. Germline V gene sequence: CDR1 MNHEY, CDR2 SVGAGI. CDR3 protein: CASSQPPSYSTDTQYF.

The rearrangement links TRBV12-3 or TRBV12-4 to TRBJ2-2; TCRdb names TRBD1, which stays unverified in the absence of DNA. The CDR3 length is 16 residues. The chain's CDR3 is CASSPRDRANTGELFF.

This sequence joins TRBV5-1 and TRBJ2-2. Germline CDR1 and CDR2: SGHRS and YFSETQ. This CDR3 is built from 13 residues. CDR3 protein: CASSPINTGELFF.

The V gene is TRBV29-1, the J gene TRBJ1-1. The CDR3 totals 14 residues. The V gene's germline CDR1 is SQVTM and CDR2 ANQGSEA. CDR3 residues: CSVEEGSRNTEAFF.

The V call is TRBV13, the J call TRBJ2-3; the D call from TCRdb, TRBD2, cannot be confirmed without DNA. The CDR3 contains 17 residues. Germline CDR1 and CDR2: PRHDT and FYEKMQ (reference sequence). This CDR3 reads CASSLDSGRVGADTQYF.

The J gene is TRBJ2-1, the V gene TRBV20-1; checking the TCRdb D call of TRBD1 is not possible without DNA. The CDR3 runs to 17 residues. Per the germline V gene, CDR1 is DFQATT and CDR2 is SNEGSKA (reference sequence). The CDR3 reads CSARDISGQGLYNEQFF.

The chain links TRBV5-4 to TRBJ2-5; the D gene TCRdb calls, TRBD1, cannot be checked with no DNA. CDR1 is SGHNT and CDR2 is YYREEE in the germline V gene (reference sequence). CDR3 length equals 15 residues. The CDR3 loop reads CASSLFDRVGETQYF.

The CDR3: CASSYSIQFEQFF. V is TRBV6-5 and J is TRBJ2-1. Germline V gene data show CDR1 as MNHEY and CDR2 as SVGAGI. The length of the CDR3 is 13 residues.

The CDR3 region is CASSLSGVTEAFF. The chain couples TRBV28 to TRBJ1-1; TCRdb calls TRBD1, which cannot be checked without DNA. CDR3 length: 13 amino acids. Germline V gives CDR1 MDHEN, CDR2 SYDVKM.

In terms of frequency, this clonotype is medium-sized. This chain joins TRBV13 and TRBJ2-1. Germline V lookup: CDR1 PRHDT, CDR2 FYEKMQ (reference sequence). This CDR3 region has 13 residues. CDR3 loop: CASSLRPVNEQFF. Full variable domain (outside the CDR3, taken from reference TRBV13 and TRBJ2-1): AAGVIQSPRHLIKEKRETATLKCYPIPRHDTVYWYQQGPGQDPQFLISFYEKMQSDKGSIPDRFSAQQFSDYHSELNMSSLELGDSALYFCASSLRPVNEQFFGPGTRLTVL.

CDR3 amino acids: CAIGTNSPSSYEQYF. V is TRBV10-3 and J is TRBJ2-7; TCRdb designates TRBD1, a call that cannot be tested without DNA. The CDR3 is made up of 15 amino acids. Germline V CDR1 and CDR2: ENHRY, SYGVKD.

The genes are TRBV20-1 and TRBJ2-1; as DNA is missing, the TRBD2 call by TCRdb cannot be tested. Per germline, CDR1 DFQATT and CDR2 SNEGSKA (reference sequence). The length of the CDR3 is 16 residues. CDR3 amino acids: CSARASGRRSYNEQFF.

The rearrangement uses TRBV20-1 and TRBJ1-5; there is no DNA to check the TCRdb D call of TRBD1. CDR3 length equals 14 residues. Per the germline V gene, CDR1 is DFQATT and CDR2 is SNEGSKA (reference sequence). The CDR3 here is CSAREDSLDQPQHF.

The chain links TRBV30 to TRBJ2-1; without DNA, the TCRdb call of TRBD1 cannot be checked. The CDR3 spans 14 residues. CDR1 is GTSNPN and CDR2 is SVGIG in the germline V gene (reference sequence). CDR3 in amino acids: CAWSMTGVVNEQFF.

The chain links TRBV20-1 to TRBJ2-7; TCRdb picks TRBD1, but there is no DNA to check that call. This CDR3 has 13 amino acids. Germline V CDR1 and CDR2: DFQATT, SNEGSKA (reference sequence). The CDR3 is CSATPDSSYEQYF.

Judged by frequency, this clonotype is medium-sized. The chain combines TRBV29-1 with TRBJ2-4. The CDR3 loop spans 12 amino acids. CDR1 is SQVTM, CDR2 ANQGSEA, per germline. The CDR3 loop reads CSVLDMQNIQYF.

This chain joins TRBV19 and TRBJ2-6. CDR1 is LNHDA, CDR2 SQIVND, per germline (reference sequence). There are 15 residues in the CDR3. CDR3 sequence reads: CASSISVVGANVLTF.

This CDR3 is CSGETGLETQYF. This chain joins TRBV29-1 and TRBJ2-5; TCRdb indicates TRBD1, and absent DNA this call remains unverified. The CDR3 extends over 12 amino acids. Germline CDR1 and CDR2: SQVTM and ANQGSEA.

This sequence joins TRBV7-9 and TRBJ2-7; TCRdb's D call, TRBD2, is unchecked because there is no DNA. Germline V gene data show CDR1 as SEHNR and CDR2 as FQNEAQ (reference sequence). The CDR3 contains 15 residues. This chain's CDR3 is CASSFAGGEDYEQYF.

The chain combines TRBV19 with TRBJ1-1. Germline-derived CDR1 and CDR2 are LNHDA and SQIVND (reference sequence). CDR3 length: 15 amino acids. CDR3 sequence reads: CASSIDLGHNTEAFF.

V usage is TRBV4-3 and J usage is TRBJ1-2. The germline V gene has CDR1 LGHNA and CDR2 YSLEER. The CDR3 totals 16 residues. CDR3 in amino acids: CASSQDRALDRYGYTF.

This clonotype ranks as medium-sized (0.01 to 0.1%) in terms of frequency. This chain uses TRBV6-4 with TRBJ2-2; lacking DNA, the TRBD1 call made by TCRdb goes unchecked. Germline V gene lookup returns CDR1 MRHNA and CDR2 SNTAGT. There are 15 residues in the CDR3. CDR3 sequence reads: CASRAGTEDTGELFF.

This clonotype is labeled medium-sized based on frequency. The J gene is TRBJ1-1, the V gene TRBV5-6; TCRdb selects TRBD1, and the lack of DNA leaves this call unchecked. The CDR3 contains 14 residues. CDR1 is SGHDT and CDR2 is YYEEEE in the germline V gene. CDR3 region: CASSIGQSRTEAFF.

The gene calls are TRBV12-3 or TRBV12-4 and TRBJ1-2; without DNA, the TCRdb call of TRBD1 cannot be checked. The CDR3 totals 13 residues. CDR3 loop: CASSLSPGVGYTF.

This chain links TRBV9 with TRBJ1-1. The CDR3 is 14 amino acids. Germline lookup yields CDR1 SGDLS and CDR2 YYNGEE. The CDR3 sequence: CASSAGWVGAEAFF.

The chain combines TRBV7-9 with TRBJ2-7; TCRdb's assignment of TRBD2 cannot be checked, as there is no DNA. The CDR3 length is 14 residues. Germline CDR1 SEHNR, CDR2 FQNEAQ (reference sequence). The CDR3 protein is CASSPTSGVYEQYF.

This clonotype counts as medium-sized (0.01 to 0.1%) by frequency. The CDR3 protein is CSANPGLAPYEQYF. This chain uses TRBV20-1 with TRBJ2-7; the TCRdb call, TRBD2, lacks DNA for checking. Per the germline V gene, CDR1 is DFQATT and CDR2 is SNEGSKA (reference sequence). The CDR3 is 14 residues long.